This is a list of T cell receptor beta chains from one sample in a study of OX40 agonist ivuxolimab in advanced cancers. This table comes from immunoSEQ multiplex PCR, and its TCRdb copy is limited to in-frame clones, with some not included. The sample holds roughly 58,000 clones, 85% seen once. Sequences were derived from CD4+ or CD8+ T cells sorted from blood, sampled in a trial of the OX40 agonist ivuxolimab. These receptors were obtained from an adult with an advanced solid tumor such as melanoma, head and neck, liver or kidney cancer. Both conserved end residues are part of each CDR3. The D gene is left open where the match is weak. Not all rows give a size; the values are once, few, many and, for expanded clones, a class.

>TRBJ1-3|TRBV7-9|.|.
CASSLGGSLSGNTIYF
TGTGCCAGCAGCTTAGGGGGGAGTCTCTCTGGAAACACCATATATTTT
>TRBJ2-2|TRBV19|.|.
CASKGTFRGGELFF
TGTGCCAGTAAGGGCACCTTTAGGGGCGGGGAGCTGTTTTTT
>TRBJ1-2|TRBV7-2|.|.
CASSLASGSYGYTF
TGTGCCAGCAGCTTAGCCTCAGGGTCCTATGGCTACACCTTC
>TRBJ2-2|TRBV6-6|.|few
CASPIVPKGAGELFF
TGTGCCAGCCCAATTGTCCCAAAAGGGGCCGGGGAGCTGTTTTTT
>TRBJ2-1|TRBV20-1|.|.
CSAPKNEQFF
TGCAGTGCCCCAAAGAATGAGCAGTTCTTC
>TRBJ2-7|TRBV4-3|.|.
CASSQGPGTSYEQYF
TGCGCCAGCAGCCAGGGACCGGGAACTAGCTACGAGCAGTACTTC
>TRBJ2-5|TRBV7-8|.|.
CASKVRGQETQYF
TGTGCCAGCAAAGTCAGGGGCCAAGAGACCCAGTACTTC
>TRBJ2-7|TRBV4-3|TRBD1|.
CASSRDRVGYEQYF
TGCGCCAGCAGCCGGGACAGGGTGGGCTACGAGCAGTACTTC
>TRBJ2-7|TRBV11-3|TRBD1|.
CASSSRTGRDEQYF
TGTGCCAGCAGCTCCAGGACAGGGCGAGACGAGCAGTACTTC
>TRBJ1-1|TRBV6-5|.|once
CASRREGLTEAFF
TGTGCCAGCAGGAGGGAGGGGCTCACTGAAGCTTTCTTT
>TRBJ1-6|TRBV6-5|.|few
CASSYGWDLDSPLHF
TGTGCCAGCAGTTACGGGTGGGACTTGGATTCACCCCTCCACTTT
>TRBJ2-2|TRBV18|.|once
CASSPRAGDTGELFF
TGTGCCAGCTCACCAAGGGCAGGGGACACCGGGGAGCTGTTTTTT
>TRBJ2-1|TRBV6-5|.|.
CASSSGQTSYNEQFF
TGTGCCAGCAGTTCGGGCCAAACTTCCTACAATGAGCAGTTCTTC
>TRBJ1-5|TRBV6-1|TRBD1|.
CASSENRGVHQPQHF
TGTGCCAGCAGTGAAAACAGGGGAGTACATCAGCCCCAGCATTTT
>TRBJ1-2|TRBV9|TRBD1|.
CASSATGDPNYGYTF
TGTGCCAGCAGCGCGACAGGGGACCCAAACTATGGCTACACCTTC
>TRBJ2-3|TRBV5-1|.|.
CASGGPSTDTQYF
TGCGCCAGCGGGGGCCCCAGCACAGATACGCAGTATTTT
>TRBJ2-1|TRBV19|TRBD2|.
CASSRLAGTYNEQFF
TGTGCCAGTAGTAGACTAGCGGGGACATACAATGAGCAGTTCTTC
>TRBJ2-7|TRBV2|.|.
CASSDFTSYSYEQYF
TGTGCCAGCAGTGATTTCACATCCTATTCCTACGAGCAGTACTTC
>TRBJ1-1|TRBV30|.|.
CAWRGGTEAFF
TGTGCCTGGAGGGGGGGCACTGAAGCTTTCTTT
>TRBJ2-3|TRBV30|.|few
CAWSNPPGADTQYF
TGTGCCTGGAGTAACCCCCCAGGGGCAGATACGCAGTATTTT
>TRBJ2-5|TRBV11-2|.|.
CASSQQETQYF
TGTGCCAGCAGCCAGCAAGAGACCCAGTACTTC
>TRBJ2-1|TRBV7-9|.|.
CASSLGAGGINEQFF
TGTGCCAGCAGCCTAGGTGCCGGAGGGATCAATGAGCAGTTCTTC
>TRBJ2-3|TRBV5-1|.|.
CASRYSGTLHTDTQYF
TGCGCCAGCCGATATTCGGGGACCCTACACACAGATACGCAGTATTTT
>TRBJ2-5|TRBV7-2|TRBD2|.
CASSFQRGGGETQYF
TGTGCCAGCAGCTTTCAGCGGGGGGGCGGAGAGACCCAGTACTTC
>TRBJ1-5|TRBV29-1|.|.
CSIQGEGGSNQPQHF
TGCAGCATCCAAGGGGAGGGGGGGAGCAATCAGCCCCAGCATTTT
>TRBJ2-5|TRBV10-3|.|.
CAINTQGKETQYF
TGTGCCATCAATACTCAGGGGAAAGAGACCCAGTACTTC
>TRBJ2-1|TRBV5-1|.|few
CASSLAQQNDEQFF
TGCGCCAGCAGCTTGGCCCAGCAGAACGATGAGCAGTTCTTC
>TRBJ1-5|TRBV2|.|.
CASTPTWGGGNQPQHF
TGTGCCAGCACACCTACCTGGGGGGGTGGAAATCAGCCCCAGCATTTT
>TRBJ2-1|TRBV10-3|TRBD2|.
CAISEPGLAASSYNEQFF
TGTGCCATCAGTGAGCCCGGACTAGCGGCGAGCTCCTACAATGAGCAGTTCTTC
>TRBJ2-6|TRBV27|TRBD1|.
CASRRGRTQSGANVLTF
TGTGCCAGCAGGAGGGGGCGAACTCAATCTGGGGCCAACGTCCTGACTTTC